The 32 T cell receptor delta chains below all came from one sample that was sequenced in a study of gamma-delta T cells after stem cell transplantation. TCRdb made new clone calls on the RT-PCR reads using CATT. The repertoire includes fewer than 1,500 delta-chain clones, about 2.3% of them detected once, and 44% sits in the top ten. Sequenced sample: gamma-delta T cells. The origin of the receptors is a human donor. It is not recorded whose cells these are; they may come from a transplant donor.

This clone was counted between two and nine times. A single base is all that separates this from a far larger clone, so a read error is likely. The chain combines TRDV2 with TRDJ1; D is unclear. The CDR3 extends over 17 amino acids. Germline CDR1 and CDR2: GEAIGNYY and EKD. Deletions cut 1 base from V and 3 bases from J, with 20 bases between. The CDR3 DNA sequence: TGTGCCTGTGACACTCTCTACGAAGTAGAAGACGCCGATAAACTCATCTTT. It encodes CACDTLYEVEDADKLIF.

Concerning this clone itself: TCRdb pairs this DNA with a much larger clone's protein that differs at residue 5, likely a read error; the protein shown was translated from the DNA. The CDR3 spells CALGARATSRYTDKLIF. DNA of the CDR3: TGTGCTCTTGGGGCCCGGGCCACTTCGCGGTACACCGATAAACTCATCTTT. V and J are TRDV1 and TRDJ1, with D uncertain. The CDR3 totals 17 residues. From germline, CDR1 is TSWWSYY and CDR2 QGS. Trimming pared 4 bases from V and 0 bases from J, leaving 18 bases between.

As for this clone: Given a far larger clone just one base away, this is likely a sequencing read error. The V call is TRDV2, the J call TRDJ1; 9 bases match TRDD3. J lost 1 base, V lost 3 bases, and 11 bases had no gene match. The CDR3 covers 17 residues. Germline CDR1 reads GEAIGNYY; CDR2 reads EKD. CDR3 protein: CACDLLGERGSTDKLIF. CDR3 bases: TGTGCCTGTGACCTACTGGGGGAGAGGGGGAGCACCGATAAACTCATCTTT.

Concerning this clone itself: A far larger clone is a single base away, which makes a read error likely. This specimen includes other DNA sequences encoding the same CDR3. CDR3 bases: TGTGCTCTTGGGGAGTCCTTCGGGCCGCTACCGGTACTGGGGGATCCGTACACCGATAAACTCATCTTT. Encoded protein: CALGESFGPLPVLGDPYTDKLIF. The V call is TRDV1, the J call TRDJ1, with TRDD3 matching over 10 bases. Germline lookup yields CDR1 TSWWSYY and CDR2 QGS. The J segment lost 0 bases and the V segment lost 3 bases, leaving 25 bases of the junction unmatched. The CDR3 consists of 23 residues.

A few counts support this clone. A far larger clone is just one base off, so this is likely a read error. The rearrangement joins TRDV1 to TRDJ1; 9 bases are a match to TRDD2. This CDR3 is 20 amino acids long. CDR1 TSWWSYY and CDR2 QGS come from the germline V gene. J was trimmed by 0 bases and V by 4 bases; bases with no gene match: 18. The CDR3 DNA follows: TGTGCTCTTGGGGCACCTTCCTACGGTAGCTGGAGGTCTTACACCGATAAACTCATCTTT. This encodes CALGAPSYGSWRSYTDKLIF.

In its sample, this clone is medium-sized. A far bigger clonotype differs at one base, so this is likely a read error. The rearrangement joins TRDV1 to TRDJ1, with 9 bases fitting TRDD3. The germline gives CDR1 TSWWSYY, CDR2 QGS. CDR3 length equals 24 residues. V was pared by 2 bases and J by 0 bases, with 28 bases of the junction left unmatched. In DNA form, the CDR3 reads TGTGCTCTTGGGGAAAGGCGTTCCTCACGGTCCCTCCTTACTGGGGGAAAGTACACCGATAAACTCATCTTT. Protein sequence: CALGERRSSRSLLTGGKYTDKLIF.

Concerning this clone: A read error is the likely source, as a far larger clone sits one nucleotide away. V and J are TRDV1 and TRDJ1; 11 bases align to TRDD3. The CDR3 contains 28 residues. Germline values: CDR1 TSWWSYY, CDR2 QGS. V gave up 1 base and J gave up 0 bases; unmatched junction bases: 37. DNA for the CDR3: TGTGCTCTTGGGGAACGGGATCCCAAGGGGGGTTTTACACTGGGGGATAGAGGAAGGGTACTATACACCGATAAACTCATCTTT. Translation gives CALGERDPKGGFTLGDRGRVLYTDKLIF.

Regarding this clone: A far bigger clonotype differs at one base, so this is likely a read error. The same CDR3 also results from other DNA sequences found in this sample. The CDR3 DNA is TGTGCTTGTGACACTCTACCTACTGGCCTCCATGGGGACACCGATAAACTCATCTTT. As protein: CACDTLPTGLHGDTDKLIF. This chain connects TRDV2 to TRDJ1, with D possibly called TRDD2 or TRDD3 (5 bases each). The CDR3 has 19 amino acids. Germline V gives CDR1 GEAIGNYY, CDR2 EKD.

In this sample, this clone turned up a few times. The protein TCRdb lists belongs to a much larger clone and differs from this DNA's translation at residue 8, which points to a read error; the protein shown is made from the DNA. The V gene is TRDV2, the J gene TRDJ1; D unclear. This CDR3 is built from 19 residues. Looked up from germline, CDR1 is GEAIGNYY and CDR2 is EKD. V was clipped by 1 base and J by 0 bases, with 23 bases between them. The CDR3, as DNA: TGTGCCTGTGACACGGTAACGAGTGGTGTGGAGACGTACACCGATAAACTCATCTTT. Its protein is CACDTVTSGVETYTDKLIF.

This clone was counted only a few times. The CDR3 DNA reads as TGTGCTCTTGGGGACCTCCATACGGGGTACTGGGGGATACACGAATTAAGCGATAAACTCATCTTT. This encodes CALGDLHTGYWGIHELSDKLIF. The genes are TRDV1 and TRDJ1, with 12 positions matching TRDD3. CDR3 length: 22 amino acids. The J segment lost 4 bases and the V segment lost 3 bases, leaving 24 bases of the junction unmatched. CDR1 TSWWSYY and CDR2 QGS come from the germline V gene.

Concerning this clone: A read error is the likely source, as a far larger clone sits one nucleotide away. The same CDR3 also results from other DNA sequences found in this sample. Here the CDR3 DNA reads TGTGCTCTTGGGGAATTCCGACGGCCTTCCCCGGCCGGAGGACTACCCCTGATCTTT. It yields the protein CALGEFRRPSPAGGLPLIF. The V gene is TRDV1, the J gene TRDJ4; D possibly corresponds to TRDD2 (6 bases). The CDR3 runs 19 residues. The germline V gene encodes CDR1 TSWWSYY and CDR2 QGS. V was clipped by 2 bases and J by 4 bases, with 29 bases between them.

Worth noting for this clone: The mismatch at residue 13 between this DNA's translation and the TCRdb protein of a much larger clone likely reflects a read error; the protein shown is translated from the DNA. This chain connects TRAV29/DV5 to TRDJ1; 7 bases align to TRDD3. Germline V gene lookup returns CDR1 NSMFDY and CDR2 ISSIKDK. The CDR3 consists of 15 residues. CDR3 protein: CAASAIEGYTDKPIF. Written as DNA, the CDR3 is TGTGCAGCAAGCGCGATTGAGGGATACACCGATAAACCCATCTTT.

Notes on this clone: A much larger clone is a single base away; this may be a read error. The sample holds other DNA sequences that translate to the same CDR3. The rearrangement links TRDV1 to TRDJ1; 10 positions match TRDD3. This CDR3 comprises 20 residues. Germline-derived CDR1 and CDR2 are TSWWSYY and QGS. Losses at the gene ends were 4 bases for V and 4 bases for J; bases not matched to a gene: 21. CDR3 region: CALGVPAWYWGIGANDKLIF. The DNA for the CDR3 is TGTGCTCTTGGGGTACCCGCCTGGTACTGGGGGATCGGCGCAAACGATAAACTCATCTTT.

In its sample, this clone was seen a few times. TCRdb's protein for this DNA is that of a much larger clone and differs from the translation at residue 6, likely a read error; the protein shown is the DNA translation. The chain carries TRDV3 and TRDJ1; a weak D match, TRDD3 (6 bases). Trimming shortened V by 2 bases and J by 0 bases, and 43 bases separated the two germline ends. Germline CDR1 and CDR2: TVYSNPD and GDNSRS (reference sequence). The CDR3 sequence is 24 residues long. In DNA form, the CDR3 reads TGTGCCTTTGTGGGGGCCGTTACCTTTGTCTTCAATTCACTCCCAATTCAGGACACCGATAAACTCATCTTT. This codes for CAFVGAVTFVFNSLPIQDTDKLIF.

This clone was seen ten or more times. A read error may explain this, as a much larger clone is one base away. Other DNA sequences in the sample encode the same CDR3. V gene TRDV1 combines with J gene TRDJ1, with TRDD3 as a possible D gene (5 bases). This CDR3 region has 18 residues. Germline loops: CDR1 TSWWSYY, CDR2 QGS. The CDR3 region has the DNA TGCGCTCTTGGGGAACTATTCCCGTCCCCCCCGGGGGCTCCTAAACTCATCTTT. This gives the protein CALGELFPSPPGAPKLIF.

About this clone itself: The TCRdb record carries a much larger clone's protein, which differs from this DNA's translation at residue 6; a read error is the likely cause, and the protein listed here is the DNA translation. The CDR3 is CACDTAGPTGAGSEYTDKLIF. In DNA form, the CDR3 reads TGTGCCTGTGACACCGCGGGCCCTACTGGGGCCGGTTCCGAGTACACCGATAAACTCATCTTT. This chain links TRDV2 with TRDJ1, with 7 bases aligning to TRDD3. The junction had 21 bases not matched to a gene; V was cut back by 0 bases and J by 0 bases. Per the germline V gene, CDR1 is GEAIGNYY and CDR2 is EKD. The CDR3 spans 21 residues.

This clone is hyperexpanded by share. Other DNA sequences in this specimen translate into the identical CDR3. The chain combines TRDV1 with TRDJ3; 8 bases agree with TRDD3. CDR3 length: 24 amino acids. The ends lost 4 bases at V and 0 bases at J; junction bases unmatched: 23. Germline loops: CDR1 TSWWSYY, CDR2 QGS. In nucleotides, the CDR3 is TGTGCTCTTGGGGCCCTAGTATCTACACTTACTGGGGGTCTTAGCTCCTGGGACACCCGACAGATGTTTTTC. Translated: CALGALVSTLTGGLSSWDTRQMFF.

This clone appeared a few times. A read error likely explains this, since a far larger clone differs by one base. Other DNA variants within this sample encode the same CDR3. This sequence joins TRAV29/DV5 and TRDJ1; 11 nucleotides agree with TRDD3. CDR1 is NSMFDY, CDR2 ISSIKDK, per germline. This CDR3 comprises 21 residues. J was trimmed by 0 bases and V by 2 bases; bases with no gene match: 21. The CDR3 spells CAARITAWWGIRRAYTDKLIF. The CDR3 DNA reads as TGTGCAGCAAGGATCACGGCGTGGTGGGGGATACGTAGGGCATACACCGATAAACTCATCTTT.

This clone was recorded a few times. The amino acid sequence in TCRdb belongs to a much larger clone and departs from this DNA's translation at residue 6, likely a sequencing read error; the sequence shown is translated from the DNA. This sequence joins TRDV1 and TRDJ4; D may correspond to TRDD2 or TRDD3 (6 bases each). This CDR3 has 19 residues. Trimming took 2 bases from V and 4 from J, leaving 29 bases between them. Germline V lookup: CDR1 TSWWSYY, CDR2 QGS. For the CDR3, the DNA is TGTGCTCTTGGGGAATCCCGACGGCCTTCCCCGGCCGGGGGACTACCCCTGATCTTT. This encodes CALGESRRPSPAGGLPLIF.

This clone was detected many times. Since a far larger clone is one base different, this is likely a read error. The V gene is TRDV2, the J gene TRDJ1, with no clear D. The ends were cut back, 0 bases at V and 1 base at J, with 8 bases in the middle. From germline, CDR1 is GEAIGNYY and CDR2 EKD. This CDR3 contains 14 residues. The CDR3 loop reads CACDTAPITDKLIF. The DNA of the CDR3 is TGTGCCTGTGACACCGCCCCCATCACCGATAAACTCATCTTT.

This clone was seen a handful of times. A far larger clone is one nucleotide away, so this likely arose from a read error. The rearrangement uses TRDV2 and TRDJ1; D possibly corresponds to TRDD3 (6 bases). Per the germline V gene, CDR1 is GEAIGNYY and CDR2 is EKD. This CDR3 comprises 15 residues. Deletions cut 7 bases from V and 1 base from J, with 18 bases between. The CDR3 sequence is CACMALGGSTDKLIF. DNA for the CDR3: TGTGCCTGCATGGCCTTGGGGGGTAGCACCGATAAACTCATCTTT.

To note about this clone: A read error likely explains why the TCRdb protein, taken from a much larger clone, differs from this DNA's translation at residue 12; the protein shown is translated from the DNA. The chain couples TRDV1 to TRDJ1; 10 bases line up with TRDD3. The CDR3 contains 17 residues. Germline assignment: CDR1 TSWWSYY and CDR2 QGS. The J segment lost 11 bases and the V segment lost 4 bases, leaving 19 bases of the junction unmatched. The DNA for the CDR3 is TGTGCTCTTGGGGCTCTCCTTCCCAACTGGGGGATGCGAAGGCTCATCTTT. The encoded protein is CALGALLPNWGMRRLIF.

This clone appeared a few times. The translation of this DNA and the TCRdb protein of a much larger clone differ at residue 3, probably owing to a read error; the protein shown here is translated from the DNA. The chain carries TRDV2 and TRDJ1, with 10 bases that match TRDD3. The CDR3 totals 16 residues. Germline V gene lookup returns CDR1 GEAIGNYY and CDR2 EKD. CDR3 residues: CAYDPFVRGIRGKLIF. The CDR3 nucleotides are TGTGCCTATGACCCGTTCGTAAGGGGGATACGCGGTAAACTCATCTTT.

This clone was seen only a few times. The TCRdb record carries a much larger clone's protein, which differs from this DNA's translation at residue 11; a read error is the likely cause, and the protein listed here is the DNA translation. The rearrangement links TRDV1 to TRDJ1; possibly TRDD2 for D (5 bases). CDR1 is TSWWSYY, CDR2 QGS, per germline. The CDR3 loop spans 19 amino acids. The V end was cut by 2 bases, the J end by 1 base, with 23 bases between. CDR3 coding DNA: TGTGCTCTTGGGGAAACTTCAACCTACTGCCTCACGGGCACCGATAAACTCATCTTT. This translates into CALGETSTYCLTGTDKLIF.

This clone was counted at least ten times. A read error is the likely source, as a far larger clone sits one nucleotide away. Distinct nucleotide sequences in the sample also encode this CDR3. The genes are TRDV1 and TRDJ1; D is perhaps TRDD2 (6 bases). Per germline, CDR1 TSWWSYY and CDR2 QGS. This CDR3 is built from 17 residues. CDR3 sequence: CALGELPSLLYTDKLIF. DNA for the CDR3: TGTGCCCTTGGGGAGTTACCTTCCCTTCTCTACACCGATAAACTCATCTTT.

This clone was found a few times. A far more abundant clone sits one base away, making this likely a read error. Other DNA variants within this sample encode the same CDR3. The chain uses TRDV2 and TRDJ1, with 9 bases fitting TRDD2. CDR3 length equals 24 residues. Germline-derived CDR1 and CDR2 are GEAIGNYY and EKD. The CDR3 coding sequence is TGTGCCTGTGACACCGGAGCGGTTGGCCTTCCTACGATACCCGGAGGATGGGGGGCCGATAAGCTCATCTTT. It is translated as CACDTGAVGLPTIPGGWGADKLIF.

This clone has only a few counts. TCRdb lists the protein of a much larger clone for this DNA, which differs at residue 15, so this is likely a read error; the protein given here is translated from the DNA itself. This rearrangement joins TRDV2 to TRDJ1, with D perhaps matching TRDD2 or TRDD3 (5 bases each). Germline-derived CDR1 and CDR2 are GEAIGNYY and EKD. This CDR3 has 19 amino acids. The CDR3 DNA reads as TGTGCCTGTGACACTCTACCTACTGGCCTCCATGGGGACACCGAAAAACTCATCTTT. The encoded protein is CACDTLPTGLHGDTEKLIF.

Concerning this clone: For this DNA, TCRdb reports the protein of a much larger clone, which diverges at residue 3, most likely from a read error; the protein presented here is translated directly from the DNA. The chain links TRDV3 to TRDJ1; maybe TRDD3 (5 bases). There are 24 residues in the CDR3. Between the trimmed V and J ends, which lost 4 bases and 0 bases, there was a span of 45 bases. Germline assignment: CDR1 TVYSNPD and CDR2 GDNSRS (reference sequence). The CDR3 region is CAYVGTVTFVFNSLPIQDTDKLIF. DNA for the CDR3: TGTGCCTATGTGGGGACCGTTACCTTTGTCTTCAATTCACTCCCAATTCAGGACACCGATAAACTCATCTTT.

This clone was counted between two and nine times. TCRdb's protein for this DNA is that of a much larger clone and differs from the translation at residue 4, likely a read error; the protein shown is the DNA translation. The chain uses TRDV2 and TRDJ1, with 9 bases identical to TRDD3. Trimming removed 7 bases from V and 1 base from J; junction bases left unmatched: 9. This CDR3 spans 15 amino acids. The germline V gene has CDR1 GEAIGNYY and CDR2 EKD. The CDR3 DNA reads TGTGCCTGCACGGCCTTGGGGGATAGCACCGATAAACTCATCTTT. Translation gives CACTALGDSTDKLIF.

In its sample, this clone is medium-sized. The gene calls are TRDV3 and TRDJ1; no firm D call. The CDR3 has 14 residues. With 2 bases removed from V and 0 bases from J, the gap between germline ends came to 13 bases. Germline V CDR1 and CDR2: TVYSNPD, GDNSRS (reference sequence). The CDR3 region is CAFGLVPHTDKLIF. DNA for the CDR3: TGTGCCTTTGGCCTGGTCCCCCACACCGATAAACTCATCTTT.

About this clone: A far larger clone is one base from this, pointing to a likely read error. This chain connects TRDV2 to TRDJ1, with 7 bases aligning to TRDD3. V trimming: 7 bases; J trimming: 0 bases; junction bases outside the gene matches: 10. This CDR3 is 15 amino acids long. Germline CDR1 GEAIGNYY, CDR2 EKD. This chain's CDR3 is CACTLEDTYTDKLIF. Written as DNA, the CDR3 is TGTGCCTGCACACTGGAGGATACGTACACCGATAAACTCATCTTT.

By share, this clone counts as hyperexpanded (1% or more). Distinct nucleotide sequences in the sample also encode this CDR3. The CDR3 protein is CACDTLVLGERGTDKLIF. DNA of the CDR3: TGTGCCTGTGACACACTGGTACTGGGGGAACGGGGAACCGATAAACTCATCTTT. This chain links TRDV2 with TRDJ1; 9 bases map to TRDD3. CDR1 and CDR2 (germline): GEAIGNYY, EKD. CDR3 length: 18 amino acids. With V trimmed by 1 base and J by 2 bases, 13 bases remained unmatched.